This entry concerns a single T cell receptor (beta chain). Trimming at V came to 0 bases and at J to 0 bases, leaving 5 bases not matched to a gene. Germline-derived CDR1 and CDR2 are LGHNA and YSLEER. There are 18 residues in the CDR3. This sample was included in a study of CD4 and CD8 cells across lung adenocarcinoma regions. The patients had localized lung adenocarcinoma, a non-small cell subtype. TCRdb re-called the PCR reads with MiXCR, one entry per CDR3 protein. Among 4,900 or so distinct CDR3 sequences, 55% to 75% were seen once, and the ten largest hold 15% to 20%. V gene TRBV4-3 combines with J gene TRBJ2-6; 7 bases are shared with TRBD1. This TCR was sampled from a male donor with lung adenocarcinoma. The CD4 and CD8 labels of this study may be unreliable. Sequences were obtained from CD4+ T cells from the center of a lung tumor. The CDR3 protein is CASSQEARGYSGANVLTF. The DNA of the CDR3 is TGCGCCAGCAGCCAAGAGGCCAGGGGGTACTCTGGGGCCAACGTCCTGACTTTC.